This entry is about one T cell receptor (beta chain). Antigen unknown. Some clones are missing from TCRdb's copy, which holds only in-frame ones; the method was immunoSEQ multiplex PCR. The sample yields 440,000 or so clones, around 90% seen once. The data are from a study of Ad26.COV2.S vaccination and SARS-CoV-2 variants. Study-wide context: Intramuscular Ad26.COV2.S doses were given once or twice, 56 days apart.

Germline values: CDR1 SGHTS, CDR2 YDEGEE. Trimming removed 0 bases at V and 10 bases at J, with 11 bases between. This CDR3 is 13 amino acids long. Treatment defined: about 20 received Ad26.COV2.S at low or high dose, single or two shots; roughly five received placebo; per-sample allocation not given. Sample collection was performed on day 63 after the first vaccine or placebo injection. A Boston donor was an adult aged 18-55 years. SARS-CoV-2 spike from the Wuhan strain was encoded by the vaccine, an Ad26 vector. General observations from the study: Breadth measured for non-spike TCRs was similar across vaccine and placebo recipients.

Sequences were derived from peripheral blood, sampled in a trial of Ad26.COV2.S vaccine versus placebo. The chain is built from TRBV5-8 and TRBJ2-1; D may be TRBD1 or TRBD2 (5 bases each). This TCR was sampled from a person aged 18 to 59 who received the Ad26.COV2.S COVID-19 vaccine or a placebo. The CDR3 loop is CASSLEGSGEQFF. CDR3 DNA: TGTGCCAGCAGCTTGGAGGGGTCGGGAGAGCAGTTCTTC.